This T cell receptor beta chain came from a study of cytomegalovirus exposure and HLA in healthy donors. General study points: CMV antigen specificity of three CMV-associated chains was confirmed in vitro. Later on, analysis showed that most CMV-associated TCR beta chains appeared to be HLA-restricted. TCR beta chain V- and J-gene trimming was linked, in a later analysis, to a missense variant in DCLRE1C.

CDR3 length: 15 amino acids. Germline V gene sequence: CDR1 SEHNR, CDR2 FQNEAQ (reference sequence). With 5 bases removed from V and 5 bases from J, the gap between germline ends came to 18 bases. Of note for this clone: Its specificity is unknown.

The PCR employed 60 Vbeta primers together with 13 Jbeta primers. The assay was immunoSEQ multiplex PCR, and TCRdb's table has in-frame clones only and misses some. Among 150,000 to 200,000 clones listed, around 78% were seen once. This chain connects TRBV7-9 to TRBJ1-2, with D perhaps TRBD1 (6 bases). The specimen sequenced was PBMCs. The TCR comes from a woman in her forties in good health and CMV-seronegative. The CDR3 coding sequence is TGTGCCAGCAGCCTCCCCTCAGGGGATTCTTATGGCTACACCTTC. It is translated as CASSLPSGDSYGYTF.